This TCR beta chain was recorded in a study of CD8 T cells in Susac syndrome (dated by TCRdb to about 2019). The study in broad terms: Of the Susac syndrome patients who were sequenced, over five had clinically active disease and 8 or 9 were in clinical remission. Susac syndrome patients were therapy-naive, on corticosteroids (some also receiving IVIg), or on IVIg alone at blood withdrawal. Repertoire sequencing was used to test whether CD8+ T cell activation and differentiation in Susac syndrome was antigen driven.

Peripheral blood CD8+ and CD4+ T cells from healthy donors, Susac syndrome patients and multiple sclerosis patients were profiled by high-throughput TCR beta sequencing. Susac syndrome patients met recently defined diagnostic criteria for definite or probable disease. CD8+ TEMRA cells were enriched by FACS, while bulk CD8+ and CD4+ T cells were purified by magnetic negative isolation. Blood was collected in EDTA tubes and processed within 24 hours, with PBMCs isolated through density gradient centrifugation. PBMCs intended for TCR sequencing were cryopreserved in liquid nitrogen and thawed later in a water bath at 37 degrees C. The sorted or isolated CD4+, CD8+ and CD8+ TEMRA cells had a purity of 90% or higher. Regarding this clonotype: It has no known antigen specificity. Base qualities are not provided; no much larger clone lies one nucleotide away.

From a lookup of the germline V gene, CDR1 and CDR2 are SNHLY and FYNNEI. Taken from cysteine to phenylalanine, the CDR3 has 12 residues. Only CDR3 DNA remains: 36 bases, in frame from the first base. Cut back by 0 bases and 4 bases, the V and J ends lie 4 bases apart. RNA was extracted with the RNeasy kit and 0.5 to 1 ug was reverse transcribed using random hexamers. The immunoSEQ multiplex PCR assay, which covers 54 Vbeta and 13 Jbeta segments, was used to amplify TCR beta CDR3 regions. To correct PCR amplification bias, a synthetic template baseline was used for both primer optimization and computational correction. The authors processed their data as follows. Reads were assigned to V, D and J genes according to IMGT and analyzed in immunoSEQ Analyzer, with only productive sequences retained. Clonality was calculated as one minus the Shannon entropy normalized by log2 of the number of productive unique sequences. For each patient and control, public and private clones were evaluated within the 100 most prevalent clones. A clone was defined as Susac-specific if it was absent from the healthy and MS cohorts, from around 960 published viral clones and from other ImmuneACCESS disease sequences. TCRdb applied fastp at Q25 and MiXCR to the public reads, then kept only in-frame beta chains. Identical CDR3 proteins give one entry, which carries the most common genes and DNA. The V and J calls were determined by TCRdb, not by the authors. The sample contains some 190,000 distinct CDR3 sequences, 94% of them found a single time. Clones ranked in the top ten supply about 0.15% of the sample.

General conclusions and limits of the study: In the CD4+ T cell repertoire of Susac syndrome patients, clonal expansion was not detected. The study acknowledged that relatively few individuals were included in the TCR sequencing and HLA analysis.

This clonotype was obtained from a human donor with Susac syndrome. The chain is encoded by TRBV2 joined to TRBJ2-7, with no confident D gene call. Source material: CD4+ T cells from PBMCs. The CDR3: CASSEAGYEQYF. The nucleotide sequence reads as follows: TGTGCCAGCAGTGAAGCAGGATACGAGCAGTACTTC. With all but the CDR3 taken from the reference TRBV2 and TRBJ2-7 genes, the full variable domain is: EPEVTQTPSHQVTQMGQEVILRCVPISNHLYFYWYRQILGQKVEFLVSFYNNEISEKSEIFDDQFSVERPDGSNFTLKIRSTKLEDSAMYFCASSEAGYEQYFGPGTRLTVT.